This T cell receptor (beta chain) was identified during a study of blood T cell repertoires in COVID-19. Overall study context: The United States, Italy and Spain provided the acute and convalescent COVID-19 samples. Nucleic acid was either cDNA or gDNA, and it came from T cells, B-cell-depleted T cells, or PBMCs.

Sequencing was performed with immunoSEQ multiplex PCR; in TCRdb, only in-frame clones are kept and a portion is missing. This sample yields around 200,000 clones, of which 85% to 90% are seen a single time; 2% to 2.5% belongs to the top ten. Recruits, aged roughly 18 to 89 years, lived in 20 to 30 US areas. The receptor's source is a woman aged 40 to 49 with acute COVID-19. Sequencing input: PBMCs or T cells enriched from blood (not recorded which).

The CDR3 loop reads CASSGLQGADSPLHF. DNA for the CDR3: TGTGCCAGCAGCGGCTTACAGGGGGCTGATTCACCCCTCCACTTT. The chain has TRBV5-6 and TRBJ1-6; 9 bases map to TRBD1. Germline V gene sequence: CDR1 SGHDT, CDR2 YYEEEE. The CDR3 totals 15 residues. V was clipped by 4 bases and J by 8 bases; unmatched bases: 7.